The 28 T cell receptor beta chains presented below share a single source sample, sequenced in a study of OX40 agonist ivuxolimab in advanced cancers. Measured with immunoSEQ multiplex PCR; TCRdb has only the in-frame clones, and not every one. The sample comprises about 70,000 clones, around 80% of which are singletons, and over 0.95% rests with the top ten. Material: CD4+ or CD8+ T cells sorted from blood, obtained in a trial of the OX40 agonist ivuxolimab. The receptors here all came from an adult with an advanced solid tumor such as melanoma, head and neck, liver or kidney cancer.

The chain links TRBV9 to TRBJ1-3, with a tentative D call TRBD1 (6 bases). Germline CDR1 reads SGDLS; CDR2 reads YYNGEE. Trimming stripped 4 bases from V and 0 bases from J, with 11 bases between. The CDR3 covers 15 residues. The CDR3, as DNA: TGTGCCAGCAGCCTACGGGACAACTCTGGAAACACCATATATTTT. Translation gives CASSLRDNSGNTIYF. The variable domain in full, completed from reference TRBV9 and TRBJ1-3, reads DSGVTQTPKHLITATGQRVTLRCSPRSGDLSVYWYQQSLDQGLQFLIQYYNGEERAKGNILERFSAQQFPDLHSELNLSSLELGDSALYFCASSLRDNSGNTIYFGEGSWLTVV.

This chain joins TRBV5-6 and TRBJ1-2; D is uncertain. The CDR3 contains 13 residues. Germline CDR1 and CDR2: SGHDT and YYEEEE. Trimming removed 0 bases at V and 6 bases at J, with 9 bases between. The CDR3 region has the DNA TGTGCCAGCAGCTTGGAGGGTACCCATGGCTACACCTTC. Translation gives CASSLEGTHGYTF.

The J gene is TRBJ1-3, the V gene TRBV7-9, with TRBD1 matching over 11 bases. There are 14 residues in the CDR3. Trimming took 5 bases from V and 8 from J; bases not matched to a gene: 5. Germline CDR1 SEHNR, CDR2 FQNEAQ (reference sequence). CDR3 in amino acids: CASSVRDRGDTIYF. CDR3 DNA sequence: TGTGCCAGCAGCGTCCGGGACAGGGGGGACACCATATATTTT.

CDR3 sequence (DNA): TGTGCCAGCAGTTCCCGGGGACATTACGGCTACACCTTC. Its translation: CASSSRGHYGYTF. The chain links TRBV6-5 to TRBJ1-2; tentative D call: TRBD1 (6 bases). Per the germline V gene, CDR1 is MNHEY and CDR2 is SVGAGI. The CDR3 runs to 13 residues. Trimming removed 4 bases from V and 8 bases from J, with 14 bases in between.

CDR3 nucleotide sequence: TGTGCCAGCCCCAACCGCGGGGCCAAAAACATTCAGTACTTC. Protein sequence: CASPNRGAKNIQYF. The chain has TRBV11-3 and TRBJ2-4, with D perhaps TRBD2 (5 bases). V lost 8 bases and J lost 1, with 12 bases in between. This CDR3 has 14 amino acids. CDR1 and CDR2 from the germline V gene are SGHNT and YENEEA.

This clone has only one observation. The chain combines TRBV25-1 with TRBJ2-7; 7 nucleotides line up with TRBD1. The CDR3 totals 14 residues. V lost 5 bases and J lost 5; bases outside the gene matches: 9. The germline V gene has CDR1 MGHDK and CDR2 SYGVNS. CDR3 DNA sequence: TGTGCCAGCAGTCTTGGGACAGTCAGGAACGAGCAGTACTTC. It translates to CASSLGTVRNEQYF.

V gene TRBV5-1 combines with J gene TRBJ2-3; 7 nucleotides agree with TRBD1. V dropped 4 bases and J dropped 6; count of bases not matched to a gene: 8. The CDR3 length is 14 residues. The V gene's germline CDR1 is SGHRS and CDR2 YFSETQ. CDR3 region: CASSLRQGSDTQYF. Here the CDR3 DNA reads TGCGCCAGCAGCCTCCGACAGGGTTCGGATACGCAGTATTTT. The whole variable domain, remainder taken from reference TRBV5-1 and TRBJ2-3, is KAGVTQTPRYLIKTRGQQVTLSCSPISGHRSVSWYQQTPGQGLQFLFEYFSETQRNKGNFPGRFSGRQFSNSRSEMNVSTLELGDSALYLCASSLRQGSDTQYFGPGTRLTVL.

V usage is TRBV4-1 and J usage is TRBJ1-4; maybe TRBD1 (6 bases). The V and J ends lost 6 bases and 2 bases respectively, with 10 bases between them. The CDR3 has 14 residues. CDR1 is MGHRA and CDR2 is YSYEKL in the germline V gene. The CDR3 bases are TGCGCCAGCAGTGGGGGCCCCACTAATGAAAAACTGTTTTTT. This sequence encodes CASSGGPTNEKLFF.

The chain links TRBV5-1 to TRBJ1-3; D unclear. CDR1 and CDR2 (germline): SGHRS, YFSETQ. Trimming took 6 bases from V and 2 from J, leaving 18 bases between them. The CDR3 length is 16 residues. Written as DNA, the CDR3 is TGCGCCAGCACTTCAGGAAAGTTAGTAGCTGGAAACACCATATATTTT. Translated, it gives CASTSGKLVAGNTIYF.

The chain couples TRBV19 to TRBJ1-1; D is perhaps TRBD1 (6 bases). Deletions cut 4 bases from V and 2 bases from J, with 14 bases between. This CDR3 contains 15 residues. CDR1 and CDR2 (germline): LNHDA, SQIVND (reference sequence). The CDR3 DNA is TGTGCCAGTAGTACCCCCCGCAGGGGAAACACTGAAGCTTTCTTT. Protein product: CASSTPRRGNTEAFF. Filled out from reference TRBV19 and TRBJ1-1, the complete variable domain reads DGGITQSPKYLFRKEGQNVTLSCEQNLNHDAMYWYRQDPGQGLRLIYYSQIVNDFQKGDIAEGYSVSREKKESFPLTVTSAQKNPTAFYLCASSTPRRGNTEAFFGQGTRLTVV.

The CDR3 reads CASSEGTVDQPQHF. CDR3 nucleotides: TGTGCCAGCAGTGAAGGGACAGTGGATCAGCCCCAGCATTTT. The chain joins TRBV6-1 to TRBJ1-5, with a tentative D call TRBD1 (6 bases). The CDR3 is 14 amino acids. Trimming shortened V by 1 base and J by 5 bases, and 9 bases separated the two germline ends. CDR1 and CDR2 (germline): MNHNS, SASEGT.

The V gene is TRBV11-3, the J gene TRBJ2-1, with 8 bases that match TRBD1. The trim removed 5 bases at V and 8 bases at J, leaving 11 bases unmatched. The CDR3 covers 15 residues. Germline CDR1 and CDR2: SGHNT and YENEEA. The CDR3 DNA follows: TGTGCCAGCAGCCCGACAGGGGCCCTCCGGGATGAGCAGTTCTTC. It encodes CASSPTGALRDEQFF. Variable domain in full (rest from reference TRBV11-3 and TRBJ2-1): EAGVVQSPRYKIIEKKQPVAFWCNPISGHNTLYWYLQNLGQGPELLIRYENEEAVDDSQLPKDRFSAERLKGVDSTLKIQPAELGDSAVYLCASSPTGALRDEQFFGPGTRLTVL.

This clone was seen just once. The chain employs TRBV6-1 and TRBJ1-2; 8 bases agree with TRBD1. The CDR3 covers 12 residues. V dropped 7 bases and J dropped 10; count of bases not matched to a gene: 8. CDR1 MNHNS and CDR2 SASEGT come from the germline V gene. This CDR3 is CASTFGQGAYTF. CDR3 nucleotide sequence: TGTGCCAGCACCTTCGGACAGGGAGCCTACACCTTC.

The chain couples TRBV6-1 to TRBJ1-1; D is possibly TRBD1 (5 bases). The CDR3 length is 16 residues. Germline V CDR1 and CDR2: MNHNS, SASEGT. The germline V and J ends were trimmed by 0 bases and 11 bases, with 22 bases remaining between them. CDR3: CASSEALRRQGKRAFF. The CDR3 DNA reads as TGTGCCAGCAGTGAAGCGCTTCGAAGGCAGGGCAAGAGGGCTTTCTTT.

This chain uses TRBV2 with TRBJ1-5, with TRBD1 identical over 10 bases. J gave up 2 bases and V 6 bases, and 4 bases lay outside the gene matches. The CDR3 sequence is 15 residues long. CDR1 and CDR2 from the germline V gene are SNHLY and FYNNEI. CDR3 sequence reads: CASRGDRGGNQPQHF. Written as DNA, the CDR3 is TGTGCCAGCAGGGGGGACAGGGGCGGCAATCAGCCCCAGCATTTT.

This chain connects TRBV11-2 to TRBJ2-1; D is ambiguous. CDR1 and CDR2 (germline): SGHAT, FQNNGV. The V end lost 1 base, the J end lost 4 bases, and 5 bases lay between the germline ends. The CDR3 runs to 13 residues. The CDR3 DNA follows: TGTGCCAGCAGCTTAGTTTTGTACAATGAGCAGTTCTTC. This translates into CASSLVLYNEQFF.

The chain is built from TRBV1 and TRBJ1-2. TRBV1 is a documented pseudogene. The CDR3 consists of 15 residues. CDR3 protein: CTSRAVRGAHYGYTF. CDR3 nucleotide sequence: TGCACCAGCAGAGCTGTTAGAGGGGCTCACTATGGCTACACCTTC.

The genes are TRBV5-1 and TRBJ1-4; possible D gene TRBD1, 6 bases. CDR3 size: 14 residues. V lost 3 bases and J lost 3, with 9 bases in between. Germline CDR1 and CDR2: SGHRS and YFSETQ. This CDR3 reads CASSWTASNEKLFF. CDR3 in DNA: TGCGCCAGCAGCTGGACAGCCTCTAATGAAAAACTGTTTTTT.

V is TRBV5-6 and J is TRBJ2-1, with 9 bases identical to TRBD2. The CDR3 contains 17 residues. Germline values: CDR1 SGHDT, CDR2 YYEEEE. Unmatched junction bases numbered 13, after V lost 0 bases and J lost 9 bases. CDR3 in amino acids: CASSLEGFSGGNGEQFF. The CDR3 nucleotides are TGTGCCAGCAGCTTGGAGGGTTTTAGCGGGGGTAATGGTGAGCAGTTCTTC.

The V and J genes are TRBV5-1 and TRBJ2-3, with D perhaps assigned TRBD1 or TRBD2 (5 bases each). V gave up 4 bases and J gave up 4 bases, with 16 bases separating them. The CDR3 length is 15 residues. Germline V gene lookup returns CDR1 SGHRS and CDR2 YFSETQ. The CDR3 DNA follows: TGCGCCAGCAGCGTGGGACCCTCTGGCGCAGATACGCAGTATTTT. This translates into CASSVGPSGADTQYF. Variable domain in full (rest from reference TRBV5-1 and TRBJ2-3): KAGVTQTPRYLIKTRGQQVTLSCSPISGHRSVSWYQQTPGQGLQFLFEYFSETQRNKGNFPGRFSGRQFSNSRSEMNVSTLELGDSALYLCASSVGPSGADTQYFGPGTRLTVL.

This chain uses TRBV11-3 with TRBJ2-5; TRBD2 agrees at 7 bases. There are 15 residues in the CDR3. Germline V gene data show CDR1 as SGHNT and CDR2 as YENEEA. V shed 1 base and J 1 base; nucleotides not matched to a gene: 3. The CDR3 DNA reads as TGTGCCAGCAGCTTAGGCGGGGGTGTCCAAGAGACCCAGTACTTC. Translating gives CASSLGGGVQETQYF.

The genes are TRBV2 and TRBJ2-2, with TRBD2 matching 9 bases. Germline V lookup: CDR1 SNHLY, CDR2 FYNNEI. J gave up 5 bases and V 8 bases, and 3 bases lay outside the gene matches. The CDR3 runs to 13 residues. CDR3 in amino acids: CASEAGGTGELFF. CDR3 bases: TGTGCCAGCGAGGCGGGGGGGACCGGGGAGCTGTTTTTT.

This chain connects TRBV5-4 to TRBJ1-6, with TRBD1 matching over 8 bases. Germline trimming cut 0 bases from V and 11 bases from J; bases unmatched to any gene: 13. There are 17 residues in the CDR3. Germline V CDR1 and CDR2: SGHNT, YYREEE (reference sequence). In nucleotides, the CDR3 is TGTGCCAGCAGCTTGGGTACGCCGACAGGGGCCTTGGCACCCCTCCACTTT. Translated: CASSLGTPTGALAPLHF.

The chain couples TRBV5-4 to TRBJ2-5, with a tentative D call TRBD1 (5 bases). The CDR3 is 13 residues long. Trimming shortened V by 4 bases and J by 0 bases, and 7 bases separated the two germline ends. CDR1 and CDR2 (germline): SGHNT, YYREEE (reference sequence). The CDR3 reads CASSPGYQETQYF. CDR3 bases: TGTGCCAGCAGCCCAGGGTACCAAGAGACCCAGTACTTC.

J is TRBJ2-1 and V is TRBV5-1; D unresolved. Deletions cut 0 bases from V and 2 bases from J, with 3 bases between. Germline values: CDR1 SGHRS, CDR2 YFSETQ. CDR3 length: 13 amino acids. This CDR3 is CASSLGTYNEQFF. The DNA for the CDR3 is TGCGCCAGCAGCTTGGGGACCTACAATGAGCAGTTCTTC.

The rearrangement links TRBV11-2 to TRBJ2-7; TRBD1 might be the D (6 bases). Between the trimmed V and J ends, which lost 0 bases and 4 bases, there was a span of 13 bases. This CDR3 has 15 residues. Germline assignment: CDR1 SGHAT and CDR2 FQNNGV. The CDR3, as DNA: TGTGCCAGCAGCTTAGAACAGGGTTATAGTTACGAGCAGTACTTC. This codes for CASSLEQGYSYEQYF.

The CDR3 loop is CASSLEGLKGGKLFF. The DNA of the CDR3 is TGTGCCAGCAGCTTAGAGGGCCTTAAAGGTGGAAAACTGTTTTTT. V gene TRBV7-9 combines with J gene TRBJ1-4; D remains ambiguous. Trimming took off 1 base at V and 10 bases at J, with 16 bases between the two ends. CDR3 length: 15 amino acids. Germline V gene data show CDR1 as SEHNR and CDR2 as FQNEAQ (reference sequence).

This chain connects TRBV6-4 to TRBJ1-1; TRBD1 matches 10 bases. Germline V CDR1 and CDR2: MRHNA, SNTAGT. The CDR3 is 14 amino acids. J lost 6 bases, V lost 6 bases, and 7 bases had no gene match. CDR3 region: CASSTTGQGPEAFF. Here the CDR3 DNA reads TGTGCCAGCAGCACAACGGGACAGGGGCCTGAAGCTTTCTTT.